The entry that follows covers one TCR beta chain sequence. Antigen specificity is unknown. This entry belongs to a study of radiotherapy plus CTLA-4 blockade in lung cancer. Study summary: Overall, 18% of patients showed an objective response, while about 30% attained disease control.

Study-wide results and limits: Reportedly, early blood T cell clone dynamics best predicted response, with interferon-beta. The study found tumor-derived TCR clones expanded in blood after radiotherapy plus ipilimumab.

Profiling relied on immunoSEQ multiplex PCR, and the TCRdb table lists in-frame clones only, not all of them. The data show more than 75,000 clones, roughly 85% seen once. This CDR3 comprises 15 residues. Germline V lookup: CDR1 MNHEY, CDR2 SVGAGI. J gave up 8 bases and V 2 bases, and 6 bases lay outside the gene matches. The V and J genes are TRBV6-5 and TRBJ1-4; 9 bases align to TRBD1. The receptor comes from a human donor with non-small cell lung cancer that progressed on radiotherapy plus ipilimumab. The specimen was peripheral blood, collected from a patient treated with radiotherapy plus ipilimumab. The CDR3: CASSYRGQGGEKLFF. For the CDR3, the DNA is TGTGCCAGCAGTTACCGGGGACAGGGTGGCGAAAAACTGTTTTTT.